The clone carrying this T cell receptor beta chain was counted at least ten times. The CDR3 length is 14 residues. The ends were cut back, 8 bases at V and 0 bases at J, with 13 bases in the middle. The germline V gene encodes CDR1 MDHEN and CDR2 SYDVKM. Scientists amplified the TCR beta CDR3 regions from RNA transcripts. HTBI primers were employed in first-round RT-PCR, then a second-round multiplex PCR followed. TCRdb ran MiXCR on the multiplex PCR reads and lists one entry per CDR3 protein. The sample contains more than 1,000,000 distinct CDR3 sequences, about two fifths of which appear only once. The sample is drawn from a study of Graves' ophthalmopathy and Graves' hyperthyroidism.

The chain is built from TRBV28 and TRBJ1-2, with a tentative D call TRBD1 (5 bases). This TCR derives from an adult man with Graves' hyperthyroidism. Sample: peripheral blood or thyroid tissue (not recorded which). The CDR3 sequence is CASRTQGANYGYTF. DNA for the CDR3: TGTGCCAGCCGGACTCAGGGAGCTAACTATGGCTACACCTTC.